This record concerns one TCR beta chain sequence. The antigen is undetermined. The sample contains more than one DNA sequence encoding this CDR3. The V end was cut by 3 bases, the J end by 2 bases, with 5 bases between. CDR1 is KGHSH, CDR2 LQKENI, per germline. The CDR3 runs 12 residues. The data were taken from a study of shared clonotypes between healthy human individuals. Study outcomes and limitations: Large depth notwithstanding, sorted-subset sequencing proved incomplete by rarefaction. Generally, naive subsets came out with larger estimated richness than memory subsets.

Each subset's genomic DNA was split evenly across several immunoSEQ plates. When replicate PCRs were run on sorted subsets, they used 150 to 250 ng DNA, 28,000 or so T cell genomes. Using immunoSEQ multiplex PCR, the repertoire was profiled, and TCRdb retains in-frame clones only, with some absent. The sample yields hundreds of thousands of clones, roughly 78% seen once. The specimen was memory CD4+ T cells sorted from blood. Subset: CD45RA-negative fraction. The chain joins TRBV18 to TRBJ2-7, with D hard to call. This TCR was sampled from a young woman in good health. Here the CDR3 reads CASSPNPYEQYF. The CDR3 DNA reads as TGTGCCAGCTCACCGAATCCCTACGAGCAGTACTTC.